This entry lists 26 T cell receptor beta chains sequenced from one sample in a study of blood T cell repertoires in COVID-19. Produced via immunoSEQ multiplex PCR; TCRdb's table is partial and in-frame only. The table has about 190,000 clones, 80% to 90% seen once. The specimen sequenced was peripheral blood. The receptors stem from a man aged 25-40 years with active or convalescent COVID-19.

The V call is TRBV2, the J call TRBJ2-7; 10 bases are a match to TRBD1. Germline lookup yields CDR1 SNHLY and CDR2 FYNNEI. The CDR3 spans 13 residues. V trimming: 8 bases; J trimming: 2 bases; junction bases outside the gene matches: 3. The CDR3 protein is CASGGTGAYEQYV. The CDR3 region has the DNA TGTGCCAGCGGCGGGACAGGGGCCTACGAGCAGTACGTC.

The gene calls are TRBV27 and TRBJ1-2; unclear D gene. The V gene's germline CDR1 is MNHEY and CDR2 SMNVEV (reference sequence). The CDR3 runs to 12 residues. Trimming left V 10 bases short and J 4 bases short, with 13 bases between. The CDR3 is CATRGGIYGYTF. The CDR3 region has the DNA TGTGCCACCCGCGGAGGGATCTATGGCTACACCTTC.

The V and J genes are TRBV2 and TRBJ1-3, with D tentatively TRBD1 (6 bases). This CDR3 has 13 amino acids. V was cut by 0 bases and J by 7 bases, with 7 bases left in between. Germline CDR1 is SNHLY and CDR2 is FYNNEI. CDR3 sequence (DNA): TGTGCCAGCAGTGAAGCGCAGGGGAACACCATATATTTT. It is translated as CASSEAQGNTIYF.

The V call is TRBV9, the J call TRBJ2-7; the match to TRBD1 covers 10 bases. The CDR3 loop spans 16 amino acids. In germline, CDR1 is SGDLS, CDR2 YYNGEE. The J segment lost 4 bases and the V segment lost 3 bases, leaving 10 bases of the junction unmatched. Here the CDR3 DNA reads TGTGCCAGCAGCGGAAACCGGGACAGGGGAGGATACGAGCAGTACTTC. Protein product: CASSGNRDRGGYEQYF.

This clone came up a few times. The rearrangement joins TRBV6-2 or TRBV6-3 to TRBJ2-1; 7 nucleotides match TRBD1. The ends lost 0 bases at V and 2 bases at J; junction bases unmatched: 4. The length of the CDR3 is 16 residues. Per the germline V gene, CDR1 is MNHEY and CDR2 is SVGEGT. The CDR3 reads CASSYSTGVTYNEQFF. The CDR3 nucleotides read TGTGCCAGCAGTTACTCTACAGGGGTCACCTACAATGAGCAGTTCTTC.

V and J are TRBV2 and TRBJ1-5; 7 bases line up with TRBD1. The CDR3 extends over 16 amino acids. Germline trimming cut 4 bases from V and 0 bases from J; bases unmatched to any gene: 6. Germline V gene lookup returns CDR1 SNHLY and CDR2 FYNNEI. The CDR3 region is CASSAGGPYSNQPQHF. The CDR3 DNA is TGTGCCAGCAGTGCAGGGGGGCCGTATAGCAATCAGCCCCAGCATTTT. The full variable domain, completed using reference TRBV2 and TRBJ1-5, is EPEVTQTPSHQVTQMGQEVILRCVPISNHLYFYWYRQILGQKVEFLVSFYNNEISEKSEIFDDQFSVERPDGSNFTLKIRSTKLEDSAMYFCASSAGGPYSNQPQHFGDGTRLSIL.

The J gene is TRBJ1-3, the V gene TRBV19; unclear D gene. V was cut by 7 bases and J by 0 bases, with 13 bases left in between. The CDR3 totals 15 residues. CDR1 LNHDA and CDR2 SQIVND come from the germline V gene (reference sequence). The CDR3: CASTVSGFSGNTIYF. CDR3 in DNA: TGTGCCAGTACGGTCAGCGGTTTCTCTGGAAACACCATATATTTT.

This clone occurred once. The chain recombines TRBV18 with TRBJ2-5; a weak D match, TRBD2 (5 bases). Trimming took off 3 bases at V and 3 bases at J, with 8 bases between the two ends. Germline V gene data show CDR1 as KGHSH and CDR2 as LQKENI. The CDR3 is made up of 13 amino acids. The CDR3 nucleotides are TGTGCCAGCTCACCTTCCGGGGAAGAGACCCAGTACTTC. This encodes CASSPSGEETQYF.

This chain joins TRBV19 and TRBJ2-5; 7 bases fit TRBD2. V trimming: 3 bases; J trimming: 5 bases; junction bases outside the gene matches: 6. From germline, CDR1 is LNHDA and CDR2 SQIVND (reference sequence). The CDR3 is 14 residues long. The CDR3 DNA is TGTGCCAGTAGTATGGGTAGGGACTACGAGACCCAGTACTTC. The encoded protein is CASSMGRDYETQYF. Full variable domain (rest looked up from reference TRBV19 and TRBJ2-5): DGGITQSPKYLFRKEGQNVTLSCEQNLNHDAMYWYRQDPGQGLRLIYYSQIVNDFQKGDIAEGYSVSREKKESFPLTVTSAQKNPTAFYLCASSMGRDYETQYFGPGTRLLVL.

This clone was observed a handful of times. The chain recombines TRBV7-2 with TRBJ2-1; D perhaps matches TRBD1 (6 bases). Germline V gene sequence: CDR1 SGHTA, CDR2 FQGNSA. This CDR3 is 16 amino acids long. Trimming took 3 bases from V and 0 from J, leaving 12 bases between them. CDR3 nucleotide sequence: TGTGCCAGCAGCTTCGGACAGATTACCTCCTACAATGAGCAGTTCTTC. Its translation: CASSFGQITSYNEQFF.

This chain links TRBV5-1 with TRBJ2-1; no reliable D call. Germline CDR1 is SGHRS and CDR2 is YFSETQ. The CDR3 covers 16 residues. V was clipped by 2 bases and J by 0 bases, with 12 bases between them. The CDR3 DNA follows: TGCGCCAGCAGCTTCCGTGGCGGAAGCTCCTACAATGAGCAGTTCTTC. The encoded protein is CASSFRGGSSYNEQFF.

The chain recombines TRBV5-4 with TRBJ2-2; maybe TRBD2 (5 bases). CDR1 is SGHNT and CDR2 is YYREEE in the germline V gene (reference sequence). The germline V and J ends were trimmed by 3 bases and 5 bases, with 23 bases remaining between them. The CDR3 consists of 18 residues. CDR3 in DNA: TGTGCCAGCAGCTCTATTGATCGGGCTGGGGAGAAAACCGGGGAGCTGTTTTTT. It encodes CASSSIDRAGEKTGELFF.

This sequence joins TRBV13 and TRBJ2-1; D gene uncertain. CDR3 length equals 15 residues. Germline CDR1 is PRHDT and CDR2 is FYEKMQ (reference sequence). V was trimmed by 5 bases and J by 0 bases, leaving 11 bases between them. This CDR3 reads CASSHRNPSYNEQFF. CDR3 nucleotides: TGTGCCAGCAGCCACAGAAACCCCTCCTACAATGAGCAGTTCTTC.

The rearrangement joins TRBV24-1 to TRBJ1-1; possible D gene TRBD1, 6 bases. Germline CDR1 is KGHDR and CDR2 is SFDVKD. Trimming left V 3 bases short and J 1 base short, with 11 bases between. The CDR3 length is 15 residues. Written as DNA, the CDR3 is TGTGCCACCAGTGATGGGGGCGGTTCGAACACTGAAGCTTTCTTT. As protein: CATSDGGGSNTEAFF.

V is TRBV12-3 or TRBV12-4 and J is TRBJ2-3; no firm D call. V dropped 5 bases and J dropped 0 bases, with 3 bases sitting between them. This CDR3 contains 12 residues. The CDR3 DNA is TGTGCCAGCAGTGAGAGCACAGATACGCAGTATTTT. It codes for CASSESTDTQYF.

The gene calls are TRBV4-3 and TRBJ2-1; D may be TRBD2 (5 bases). Germline V gene lookup returns CDR1 LGHNA and CDR2 YSLEER. CDR3 length: 15 residues. V was pared by 0 bases and J by 9 bases, with 15 bases between. The CDR3 region has the DNA TGCGCCAGCAGCCAAGAACAGTCGAGGGAACTTGAGCAGTTCTTC. This gives the protein CASSQEQSRELEQFF.

This sequence joins TRBV19 and TRBJ1-1; D unclear. Trimming removed 3 bases at V and 4 bases at J, with 9 bases between. CDR3 length: 13 amino acids. The germline V gene encodes CDR1 LNHDA and CDR2 SQIVND (reference sequence). CDR3 sequence (DNA): TGTGCCAGTAGTATGTCGGGAATCACTGAAGCTTTCTTT. This gives the protein CASSMSGITEAFF.

The V and J genes are TRBV30 and TRBJ1-2; possibly TRBD1 for D (6 bases). The CDR3 length is 12 residues. V lost 8 bases and J 6 bases, leaving 16 bases between the germline ends. Germline assignment: CDR1 GTSNPN and CDR2 SVGIG (reference sequence). Written as DNA, the CDR3 is TGTGCCGGGGAGGGGGGGGCGGATGGCTACACCTTC. This translates into CAGEGGADGYTF.

This chain connects TRBV5-6 to TRBJ2-2; 11 nucleotides match TRBD2. This CDR3 has 16 residues. Germline CDR1 and CDR2: SGHDT and YYEEEE. V lost 2 bases to trimming and J lost 6 bases; unmatched junction nucleotides: 6. The CDR3 here is CASSLLAGGLAGELFF. The CDR3 bases are TGTGCCAGCAGCTTATTAGCGGGGGGGCTGGCCGGGGAGCTGTTTTTT.

This clone was counted a single time. V usage is TRBV9 and J usage is TRBJ2-5, with D possibly TRBD2 on 5 matching bases. Per the germline V gene, CDR1 is SGDLS and CDR2 is YYNGEE. Deletions cut 1 base from V and 4 bases from J, with 8 bases between. This CDR3 comprises 13 residues. Written as DNA, the CDR3 is TGTGCCAGCAGCGTACAACGGGGAGAGACCCAGTACTTC. Encoded protein: CASSVQRGETQYF.

This rearrangement joins TRBV6-5 to TRBJ2-7; 10 bases agree with TRBD2. V dropped 6 bases and J dropped 3; count of bases not matched to a gene: 8. Germline V lookup: CDR1 MNHEY, CDR2 SVGAGI. There are 15 residues in the CDR3. The CDR3 here is CASSPIAGGRYEQYF. The CDR3, as DNA: TGTGCCAGCAGCCCCATAGCGGGAGGCCGCTACGAGCAGTACTTC.

The chain is built from TRBV5-1 and TRBJ1-2; D perhaps matches TRBD1 (6 bases). The CDR3 is 15 amino acids. The germline V gene has CDR1 SGHRS and CDR2 YFSETQ. Deletions cut 0 bases from V and 9 bases from J, with 18 bases between. The DNA for the CDR3 is TGCGCCAGCAGCTTGGAGGGCAGGGGAGATTATAGCTACACCTTC. Translating gives CASSLEGRGDYSYTF.

The J gene is TRBJ2-7, the V gene TRBV15; 9 positions agree with TRBD2. This CDR3 contains 15 residues. The germline CDR1 and CDR2 sequences are LNHNV and YYDKDF (reference sequence). V lost 6 bases to trimming and J lost 2 bases; unmatched junction nucleotides: 8. For the CDR3, the DNA is TGTGCCACCAGGAGGGGTAGCGGGAGCACCTACGAGCAGTACTTC. It is translated as CATRRGSGSTYEQYF.

V gene TRBV7-9 combines with J gene TRBJ2-7, with 8 nucleotides matching TRBD2. The germline V gene has CDR1 SEHNR and CDR2 FQNEAQ (reference sequence). The CDR3 loop spans 14 amino acids. With 5 bases clipped from V and 3 bases from J, the junction kept 6 bases outside the gene matches. The CDR3 coding sequence is TGTGCCAGCAGCCAACTAGCGGAGAACTACGAGCAGTACTTC. Translating it yields CASSQLAENYEQYF.

The table lists this clone with a few counts. The chain uses TRBV29-1 and TRBJ2-7, with D unresolved. Germline V gives CDR1 SQVTM, CDR2 ANQGSEA. Trimming shortened V by 3 bases and J by 2 bases, and 14 bases separated the two germline ends. CDR3 length: 14 residues. The CDR3 region has the DNA TGCAGCGTTGAGCGGCAGCACGGCACCTACGAGCAGTACTTC. Translated, it gives CSVERQHGTYEQYF.

This clone was picked up one time. The sample carries other DNA sequences with the same CDR3. The chain joins TRBV3-1 (or the pseudogene TRBV3-2) to TRBJ2-5; D is possibly TRBD2 (5 bases). In germline, CDR1 is LGHDT, CDR2 YNNKEL (reference sequence). V was shortened by 5 bases and J by 2 bases, with 9 bases between the two germline ends. The CDR3 covers 13 residues. The CDR3 loop is CASSLRGQETQYF. The CDR3 DNA follows: TGTGCCAGCAGCTTACGGGGTCAAGAGACCCAGTACTTC.